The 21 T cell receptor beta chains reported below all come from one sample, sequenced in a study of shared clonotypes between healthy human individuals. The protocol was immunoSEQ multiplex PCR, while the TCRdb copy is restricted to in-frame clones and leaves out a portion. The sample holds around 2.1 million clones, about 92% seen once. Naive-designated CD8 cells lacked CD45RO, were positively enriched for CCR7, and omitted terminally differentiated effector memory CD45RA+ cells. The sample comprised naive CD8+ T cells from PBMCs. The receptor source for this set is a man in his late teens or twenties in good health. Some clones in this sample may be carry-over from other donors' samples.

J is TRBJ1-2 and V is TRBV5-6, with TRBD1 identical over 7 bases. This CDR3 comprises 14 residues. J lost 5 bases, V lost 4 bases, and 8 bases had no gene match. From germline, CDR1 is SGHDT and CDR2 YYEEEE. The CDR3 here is CASSPGTVFYGYTF. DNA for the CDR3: TGTGCCAGCAGCCCGGGGACAGTCTTTTATGGCTACACCTTC. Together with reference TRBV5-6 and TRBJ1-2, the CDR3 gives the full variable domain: DAGVTQSPTHLIKTRGQQVTLRCSPKSGHDTVSWYQQALGQGPQFIFQYYEEEERQRGNFPDRFSGHQFPNYSSELNVNALLLGDSALYLCASSPGTVFYGYTFGSGTRLTVV.

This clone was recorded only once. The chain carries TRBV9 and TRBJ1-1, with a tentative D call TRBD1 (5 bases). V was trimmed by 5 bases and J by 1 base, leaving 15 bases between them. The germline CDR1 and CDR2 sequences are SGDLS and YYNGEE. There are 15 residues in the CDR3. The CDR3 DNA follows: TGTGCCAGCAGTCCAATCAGGGCCGGGAACACTGAAGCTTTCTTT. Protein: CASSPIRAGNTEAFF.

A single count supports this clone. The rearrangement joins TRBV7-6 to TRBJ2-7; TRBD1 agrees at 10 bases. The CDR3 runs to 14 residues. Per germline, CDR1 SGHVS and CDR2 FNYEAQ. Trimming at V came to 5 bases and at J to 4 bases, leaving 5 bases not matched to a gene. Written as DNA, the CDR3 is TGTGCCAGCAGCCTGGGACAGGGGCTTTACGAGCAGTACTTC. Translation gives CASSLGQGLYEQYF. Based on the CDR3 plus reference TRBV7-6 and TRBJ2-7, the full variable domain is GAGVSQSPRYKVTKRGQDVALRCDPISGHVSLYWYRQALGQGPEFLTYFNYEAQQDKSGLPNDRFSAERPEGSISTLTIQRTEQRDSAMYRCASSLGQGLYEQYFGPGTRLTVT.

CDR3 sequence reads: CASSSGTSGSSYNEQFF. CDR3 in DNA: TGTGCCAGCAGCTCCGGGACTAGCGGGAGCTCCTACAATGAGCAGTTCTTC. The genes are TRBV11-3 and TRBJ2-1; the match to TRBD2 covers 14 bases. CDR1 and CDR2 from the germline V gene are SGHNT and YENEEA. This CDR3 has 17 amino acids. V lost 4 bases, J lost 0 bases, and 2 bases stayed unmatched.

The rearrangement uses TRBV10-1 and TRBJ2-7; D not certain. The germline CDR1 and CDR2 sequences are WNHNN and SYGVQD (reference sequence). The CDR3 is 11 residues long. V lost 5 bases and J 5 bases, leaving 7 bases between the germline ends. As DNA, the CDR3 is TGCGCCAGCAGTATTGGGAACGAGCAGTACTTC. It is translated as CASSIGNEQYF.

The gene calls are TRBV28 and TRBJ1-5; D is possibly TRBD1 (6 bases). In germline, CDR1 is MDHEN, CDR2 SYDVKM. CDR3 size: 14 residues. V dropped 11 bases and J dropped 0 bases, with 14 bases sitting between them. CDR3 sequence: CAGRDISSNQPQHF. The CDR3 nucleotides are TGTGCCGGACGGGACATAAGTAGCAATCAGCCCCAGCATTTT.

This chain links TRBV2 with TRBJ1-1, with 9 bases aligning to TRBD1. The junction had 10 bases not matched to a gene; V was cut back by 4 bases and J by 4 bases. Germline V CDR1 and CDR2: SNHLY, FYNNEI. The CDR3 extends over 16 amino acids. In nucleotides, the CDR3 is TGTGCCAGCAGTGGGACAGGGGAGGTTTGGGTCACTGAAGCTTTCTTT. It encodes CASSGTGEVWVTEAFF.

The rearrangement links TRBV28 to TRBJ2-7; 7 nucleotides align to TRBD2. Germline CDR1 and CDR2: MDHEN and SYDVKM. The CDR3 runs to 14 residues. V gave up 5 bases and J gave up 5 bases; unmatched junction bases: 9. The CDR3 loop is CASSPARGRDEQYF. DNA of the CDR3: TGTGCCAGCAGTCCTGCGCGCGGGAGAGACGAGCAGTACTTC.

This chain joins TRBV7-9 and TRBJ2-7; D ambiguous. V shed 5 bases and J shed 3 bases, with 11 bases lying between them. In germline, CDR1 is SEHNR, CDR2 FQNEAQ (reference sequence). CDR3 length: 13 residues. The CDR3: CASSPPRRYEQYF. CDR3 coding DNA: TGTGCCAGCAGCCCTCCAAGGCGCTACGAGCAGTACTTC.

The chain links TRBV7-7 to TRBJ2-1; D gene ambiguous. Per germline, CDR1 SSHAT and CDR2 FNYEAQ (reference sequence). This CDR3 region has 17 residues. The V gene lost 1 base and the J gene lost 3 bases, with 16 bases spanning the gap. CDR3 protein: CASSLGSAVLSYNEQFF. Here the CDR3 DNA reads TGTGCCAGCAGCTTAGGTAGTGCCGTGTTGAGCTACAATGAGCAGTTCTTC.

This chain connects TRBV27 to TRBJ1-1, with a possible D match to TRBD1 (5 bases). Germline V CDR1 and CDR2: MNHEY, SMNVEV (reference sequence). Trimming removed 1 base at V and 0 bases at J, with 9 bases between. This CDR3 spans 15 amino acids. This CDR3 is CASSLYGGMNTEAFF. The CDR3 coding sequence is TGTGCCAGCAGTTTATACGGGGGAATGAACACTGAAGCTTTCTTT.

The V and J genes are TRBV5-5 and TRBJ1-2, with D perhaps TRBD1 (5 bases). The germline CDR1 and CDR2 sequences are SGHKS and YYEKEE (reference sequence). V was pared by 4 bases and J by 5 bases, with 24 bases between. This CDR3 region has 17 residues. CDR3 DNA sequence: TGTGCCAGCAGCCCCACCGGGGGACGGACCGTTGAGTATGGCTACACCTTC. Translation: CASSPTGGRTVEYGYTF.

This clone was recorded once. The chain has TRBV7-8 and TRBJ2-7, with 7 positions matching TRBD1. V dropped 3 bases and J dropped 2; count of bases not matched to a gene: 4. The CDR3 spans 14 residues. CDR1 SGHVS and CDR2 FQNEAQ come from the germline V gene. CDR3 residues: CASSFRDRPYEQYF. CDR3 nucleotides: TGTGCCAGCAGCTTCAGGGACAGACCCTACGAGCAGTACTTC. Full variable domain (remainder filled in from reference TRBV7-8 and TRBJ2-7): GAGVSQSPRYKVAKRGQDVALRCDPISGHVSLFWYQQALGQGPEFLTYFQNEAQLDKSGLPSDRFFAERPEGSVSTLKIQRTQQEDSAVYLCASSFRDRPYEQYFGPGTRLTVT.

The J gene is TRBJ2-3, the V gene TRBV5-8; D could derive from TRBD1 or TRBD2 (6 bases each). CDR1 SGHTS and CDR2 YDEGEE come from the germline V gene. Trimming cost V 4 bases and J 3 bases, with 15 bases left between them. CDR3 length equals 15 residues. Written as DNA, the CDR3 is TGTGCCAGCAGCCCCTGGGGGGCACAAACAGATACGCAGTATTTT. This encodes CASSPWGAQTDTQYF.

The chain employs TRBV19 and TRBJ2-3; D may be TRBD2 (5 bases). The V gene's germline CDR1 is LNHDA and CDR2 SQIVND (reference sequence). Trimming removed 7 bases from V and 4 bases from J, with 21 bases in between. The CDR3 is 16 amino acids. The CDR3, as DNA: TGTGCCAGTACCCCCTGGCGGTCAGCGGCATCAGATACGCAGTATTTT. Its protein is CASTPWRSAASDTQYF.

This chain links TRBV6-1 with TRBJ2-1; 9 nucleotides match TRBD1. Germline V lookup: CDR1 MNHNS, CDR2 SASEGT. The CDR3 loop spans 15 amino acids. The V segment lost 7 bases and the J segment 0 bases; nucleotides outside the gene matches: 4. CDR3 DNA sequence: TGTGCCAGCAATCAGGACAGGGGCTCCTACAATGAGCAGTTCTTC. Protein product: CASNQDRGSYNEQFF.

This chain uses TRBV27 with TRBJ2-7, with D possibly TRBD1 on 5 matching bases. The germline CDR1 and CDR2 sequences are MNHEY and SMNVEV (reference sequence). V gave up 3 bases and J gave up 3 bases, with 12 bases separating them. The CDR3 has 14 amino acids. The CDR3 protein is CASSFGWQGYEQYF. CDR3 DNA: TGTGCCAGCAGTTTTGGTTGGCAGGGCTACGAGCAGTACTTC.

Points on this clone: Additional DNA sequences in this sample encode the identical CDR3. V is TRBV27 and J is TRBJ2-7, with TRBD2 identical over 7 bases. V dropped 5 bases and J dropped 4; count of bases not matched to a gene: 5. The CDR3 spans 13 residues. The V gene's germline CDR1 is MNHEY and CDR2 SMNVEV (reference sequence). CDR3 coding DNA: TGTGCCAGCAGTCTCTCGGGGGGTTACGAGCAGTACTTC. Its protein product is CASSLSGGYEQYF.

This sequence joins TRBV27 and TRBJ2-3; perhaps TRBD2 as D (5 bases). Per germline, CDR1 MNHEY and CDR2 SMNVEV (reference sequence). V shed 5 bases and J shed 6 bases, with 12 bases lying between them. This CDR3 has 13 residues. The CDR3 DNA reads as TGTGCCAGCAGTCGGACTTGGTGGGATACGCAGTATTTT. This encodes CASSRTWWDTQYF.

The CDR3 sequence is CASSLTVGSSYNEQFF. The CDR3 DNA sequence: TGTGCCAGCAGCTTAACGGTCGGAAGCTCTTACAATGAGCAGTTCTTC. The chain carries TRBV11-2 and TRBJ2-1; D is uncertain. With 2 bases removed from V and 4 bases from J, the gap between germline ends came to 15 bases. This CDR3 contains 16 residues. Per germline, CDR1 SGHAT and CDR2 FQNNGV.

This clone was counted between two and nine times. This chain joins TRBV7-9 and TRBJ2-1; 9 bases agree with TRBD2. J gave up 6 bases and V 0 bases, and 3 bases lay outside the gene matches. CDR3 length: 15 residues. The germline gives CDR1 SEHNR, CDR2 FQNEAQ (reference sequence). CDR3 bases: TGTGCCAGCAGCTTAGCTCTAGCGGGGATCAATGAGCAGTTCTTC. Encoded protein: CASSLALAGINEQFF.